This T cell receptor beta chain was sequenced during a study of tumor and adjacent non-tumor tissue in lung cancer (dated by TCRdb to the late 2010s). About the investigation overall: The cohort included 12 adenocarcinoma, a couple of squamous cell carcinoma and 1 small cell lung cancer patients. Around 30 paired specimens, one tumor and one normal lung sample per patient, were profiled by TCRbeta CDR3 sequencing. The roughly 15 enrolled patients, of whom about 10 were men and 5 were women, were aged about 30 to 80 years and were diagnosed with TNM stage I to III disease. In total, sequencing yielded 125,075,908 productive TCRbeta reads, which works out to an average of about 4.2 million reads per sample. Bulk TCRbeta repertoires were compared between lung tumor tissue and matched distant non-tumor lung tissue obtained from around 16 lung cancer patients. Study-wide findings and limitations: TCR diversity was significantly higher in younger patients, and greater tumor TCR diversity was associated with shorter overall survival and shorter disease-free survival. Only around 15 patients were included in the cohort, and the need for larger samples and more detailed clinical data was noted by the authors. In normal lung, the top 100 clones accounted for a significantly larger cumulative share of the repertoire than in tumor tissue. Neither the sequencing platform nor unique molecular identifiers are named or mentioned anywhere in the methods. Peripheral blood was not sequenced, so blood TCRbeta repertoires in these lung cancer patients were not examined. Tumor tissue showed significantly higher TCR diversity (inverse Simpson) than normal lung tissue, at around 450 vs 150 (P = 0.0075, Mann-Whitney U test).

The library was generated by multiplex PCR. Data came from an Illumina HiSeq 2500. Following protocols modified from ARM-PCR, the researchers constructed TCRbeta libraries through three rounds of nested PCR with primers (Table S4). PCR products of 200-500 bp were gel-excised and purified with the QIAquick gel extraction kit before sequencing. The authors' pipeline ran thus. Reads were cleaned with Trimmomatic, merged with FLASH into complete CDR3 sequences, and assigned to V(D)J germline segments with MiTCR. VDJtools was used to compute clonal diversity as the inverse Simpson's index. In-frame sequences without a premature stop codon were defined as productive reads. The public reads were reprocessed in TCRdb via fastp at Q25 and MiXCR, keeping in-frame beta chains. Entries are consolidated by CDR3 protein sequence, retaining the most common genes and DNA. These V and J calls rely on TCRdb rather than the paper's analysis. The sample yields more than 60,000 distinct CDR3 sequences; 76% were counted once. The ten largest make up 35% to 50% of the sample.

The germline V gene specifies SGHDT as CDR1 and YYEEEE as CDR2. From the cysteine up to the phenylalanine, the CDR3 has a length of 15 residues. CDR3 DNA is the only sequence kept; it has 45 bases, read in frame from the first base. RNA was isolated from bulk, unsorted tissue, and RNA quality was assessed with a NanoDrop ND-1000 and an Agilent 2100. Distant non-tumor tissue taken more than 3 cm from the tumor edge was used as the normal lung sample. The donors were newly diagnosed lung cancer patients admitted for thoracic surgery in China from August to November 2014 who had not received prior chemotherapy. Patients who had received previous radiotherapy or chemotherapy, or who had another concurrent cancer, were excluded from the study. Pieces of surgical tissue measuring about 1-2.1 cm3 were kept in RNAlater solution and held at -80 degrees C until needed. About this clonotype: Its antigen remains unidentified. The junction shows a germline mismatch at one end, possibly a read error.

This clonotype was obtained from a man aged 60 to 75 with non-small cell lung cancer. The chain uses TRBV5-6 and TRBJ2-7; TRBD1 lines up with 9 middle nucleotides. The sequencing input was distant non-tumor lung tissue. The CDR3 protein sequence reads: CVSSAGQGNFHEQYF. The nucleotide sequence reads TGTGTCAGCAGCGCGGGACAGGGAAACTTCCACGAGCAGTACTTC. Where the CDR3 stops, the reference TRBV5-6 and TRBJ2-7 genes take over; the full variable domain is DAGVTQSPTHLIKTRGQQVTLRCSPKSGHDTVSWYQQALGQGPQFIFQYYEEEERQRGNFPDRFSGHQFPNYSSELNVNALLLGDSALYLCVSSAGQGNFHEQYFGPGTRLTVT.